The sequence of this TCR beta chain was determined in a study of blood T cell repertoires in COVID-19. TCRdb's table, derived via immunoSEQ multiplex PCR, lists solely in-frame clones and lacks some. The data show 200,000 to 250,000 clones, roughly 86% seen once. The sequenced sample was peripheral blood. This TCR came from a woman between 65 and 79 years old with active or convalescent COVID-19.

The CDR3 loop is CASTYILFGDTQYF. CDR3 in DNA: TGTGCCAGCACTTATATCCTCTTCGGTGATACGCAGTATTTT. This sequence joins TRBV6-2 or TRBV6-3 and TRBJ2-3; D gene ambiguous. This CDR3 region has 14 residues. Germline CDR1 and CDR2: MNHEY and SVGEGT. V was cut by 7 bases and J by 6 bases, with 17 bases left in between.